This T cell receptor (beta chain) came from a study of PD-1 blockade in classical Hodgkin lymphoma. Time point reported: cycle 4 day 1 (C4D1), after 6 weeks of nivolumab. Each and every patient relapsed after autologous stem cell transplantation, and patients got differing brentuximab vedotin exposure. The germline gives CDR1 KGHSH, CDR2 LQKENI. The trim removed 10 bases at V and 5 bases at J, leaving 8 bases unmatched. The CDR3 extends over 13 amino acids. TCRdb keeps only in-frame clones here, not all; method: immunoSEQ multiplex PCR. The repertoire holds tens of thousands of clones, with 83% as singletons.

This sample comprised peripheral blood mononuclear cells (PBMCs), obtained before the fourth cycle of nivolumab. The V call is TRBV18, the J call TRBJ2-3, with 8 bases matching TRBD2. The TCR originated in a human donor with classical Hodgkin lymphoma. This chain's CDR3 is CATSGGNGDTQYF. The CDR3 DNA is TGTGCCACCTCGGGAGGGAATGGAGATACGCAGTATTTT. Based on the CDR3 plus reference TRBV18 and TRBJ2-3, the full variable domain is NAGVMQNPRHLVRRRGQEARLRCSPMKGHSHVYWYRQLPEEGLKFMVYLQKENIIDESGMPKERFSAEFPKEGPSILRIQQVVRGDSAAYFCATSGGNGDTQYFGPGTRLTVL.